The entry that follows covers one T cell receptor (beta chain) sequence. It has no known antigen specificity. No much larger clonotype is one base removed from it; base qualities were not supplied. Reading from cysteine to phenylalanine, the CDR3 counts 17 amino acids. Only the CDR3 part of the read is kept: 51 bases, read in frame from the first base. The germline V gene gives CDR1 as SGDLS and CDR2 as YYNGEE. Using the deep immunoSEQ assay, multiplex PCR amplified TCR CDR3 regions from genomic DNA. Extracted genomic DNA from each cell subset was spread evenly across all wells of several immunoSEQ 96-well plates, with each plate serving as a replicate. For unsorted PBMC, 250 to 300 ng genomic DNA, equal to 30,000 or so T cell genomes, was loaded into each replicate PCR. Genomic DNA from unsorted PBMC was sequenced over ten immunoSEQ deep assay plates. Purified libraries were measured with a Qubit 3.0 fluorometer, size-checked on a Bioanalyzer 2100, and measured again with the KAPA Library Quantification kit. Each immunoSEQ 96-well plate was sequenced on its own single-read 150-cycle Illumina NextSeq 550 flow cell. The paper's processing steps were these. The immunoSEQ output contained only junctional sequences without quality scores, so filtering could not match that applied to full-length reads. Sequences were annotated with PyIR, a Python wrapper for IgBLAST v1.9, and V/J genes and CDR3 were assigned using IMGT germline references. Reads with weak V/J assignments (E-value above 1e-6), missing CDR3, stop codons, out-of-frame junctions, or ambiguous translated residues were removed. V3J clonotypes were defined by identical inferred V gene, J gene, and CDR3 amino acid sequence. Percentage overlap between repertoires was computed as shared unique clonotypes divided by the size of the smaller repertoire. RTK rarefaction, the Chao1 estimator, and Recon v2.1 estimates of unobserved clonotypes were used to assess repertoire richness. In TCRdb, the immuneACCESS table is reduced to in-frame sequences with V and J assigned. These tables do not hold every clone; where another copy was compared, an unresolved V gene accounts for under half, and the others remain unexplained. V and J calls plus clone size are reproduced from that table; the DNA served to infer D and trimming. In all, the sample holds about half a million clones, and about four fifths of those were seen once. The ten largest clonotypes hold approximately 13% of the sample.

This sample was included in a study of shared clonotypes between healthy human individuals (dated by TCRdb to 2018 to 2021). Study-wide context: The cohort included a few men and a couple of women between 18 and 49 years of age. The study deeply sequenced blood TCR repertoires of about 5 healthy adults to estimate repertoire size and the extent of clonotype sharing between individuals. Libraries were prepared and TCR repertoires were sequenced by different laboratories using diverse techniques, in order to increase sequencing depth and limit assay-specific biases. Between about 0.94 and 8.9 billion PBMCs per donor were obtained by leukapheresis.

The donors were healthy, HIV-negative adults with no recently reported acute infections or vaccinations. Every donor was a Caucasian adult residing in Nashville, Tennessee, USA. In the unsorted samples, roughly 90 million PBMCs were counted, and genomic DNA was extracted using the QIAamp DNA Blood Mini kit. After blood collection by leukapheresis, PBMCs were isolated using Ficoll-Histopaque density gradient centrifugation and then cryopreserved in the vapor phase of liquid nitrogen. Paper-wide results and their limitations: Pairwise subsampling led to the expectation that sequencing depth would affect the degree of clonotype sharing among donors. Because the study included only a small number of donors, the genetic and exposure-history diversity represented was limited. Sampling was limited to blood, and TCR repertoires in tissue likely differ from TCR repertoires in blood.

This sequence uses TRBV9 and TRBJ2-5; TRBD2 fits 13 bases in the junction. The closer fit of TRBJ2-7 to the DNA end suggests the J call may be wrong. This sequence was found in a woman aged 40 to 49 in good health. Some clones in this sample may be carry-over from other donors' samples. What was sequenced was PBMCs. CDR3 protein: CASSVGTSGSSSYEQYF. The nucleotide sequence reads as follows: TGTGCCAGCAGCGTAGGGACTAGCGGGAGTAGCTCCTACGAGCAGTACTTC.